This T cell receptor (beta chain) was captured by sequencing in a study of T cells in Graves' hyperthyroidism and ophthalmopathy. For the study at large: Any treatment followed the collection of peripheral blood at initial diagnosis.

This CDR3 is built from 14 residues. The J segment lost 1 base and the V segment lost 7 bases, leaving 6 bases of the junction unmatched. Germline V lookup: CDR1 MDHEN, CDR2 SYDVKM. This clonotype was found many times. Its antigen is not identified. Study-wide results and caveats: A model built on 13 V-J features separated ophthalmopathy from stable hyperthyroidism.

RNA transcripts provided the source from which TCR beta CDR3 regions were amplified. The study used the HTBI primer set for a first-round RT-PCR of the TCR CDR3. TCRdb processed the multiplex PCR reads anew with MiXCR; each CDR3 protein has one entry. This sample carries about 600,000 distinct CDR3 sequences, 11% to 15% of them seen once, and the ten largest clones take about 7%. Diagnosis relied on clinical symptoms, serum thyroxine and TRAb, thyroid ultrasound and orbital computed tomography. The genes are TRBV28 and TRBJ1-1, with TRBD1 matching 7 bases. The sample consisted of blood. The source of this sequence is a woman aged 18-29 years with Graves' ophthalmopathy. This CDR3 reads CASTVTGKNTEAFF. CDR3 DNA sequence: TGTGCCAGCACCGTGACAGGGAAGAACACTGAAGCTTTCTTT.